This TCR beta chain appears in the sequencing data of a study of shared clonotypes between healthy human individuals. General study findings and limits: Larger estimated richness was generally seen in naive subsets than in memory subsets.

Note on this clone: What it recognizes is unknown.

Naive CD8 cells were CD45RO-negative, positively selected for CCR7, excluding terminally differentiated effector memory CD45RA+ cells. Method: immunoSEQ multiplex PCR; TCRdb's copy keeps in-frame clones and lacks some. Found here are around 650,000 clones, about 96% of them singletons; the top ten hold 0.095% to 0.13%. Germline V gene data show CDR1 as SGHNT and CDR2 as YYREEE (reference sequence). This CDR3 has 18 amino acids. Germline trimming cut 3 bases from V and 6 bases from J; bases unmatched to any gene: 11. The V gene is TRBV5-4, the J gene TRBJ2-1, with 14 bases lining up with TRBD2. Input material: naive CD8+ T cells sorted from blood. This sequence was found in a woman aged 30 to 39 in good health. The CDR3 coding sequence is TGTGCCAGCAGCTCAGGACTAGCGGGAGGAATGAAGGGCAATGAGCAGTTCTTC. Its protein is CASSSGLAGGMKGNEQFF.